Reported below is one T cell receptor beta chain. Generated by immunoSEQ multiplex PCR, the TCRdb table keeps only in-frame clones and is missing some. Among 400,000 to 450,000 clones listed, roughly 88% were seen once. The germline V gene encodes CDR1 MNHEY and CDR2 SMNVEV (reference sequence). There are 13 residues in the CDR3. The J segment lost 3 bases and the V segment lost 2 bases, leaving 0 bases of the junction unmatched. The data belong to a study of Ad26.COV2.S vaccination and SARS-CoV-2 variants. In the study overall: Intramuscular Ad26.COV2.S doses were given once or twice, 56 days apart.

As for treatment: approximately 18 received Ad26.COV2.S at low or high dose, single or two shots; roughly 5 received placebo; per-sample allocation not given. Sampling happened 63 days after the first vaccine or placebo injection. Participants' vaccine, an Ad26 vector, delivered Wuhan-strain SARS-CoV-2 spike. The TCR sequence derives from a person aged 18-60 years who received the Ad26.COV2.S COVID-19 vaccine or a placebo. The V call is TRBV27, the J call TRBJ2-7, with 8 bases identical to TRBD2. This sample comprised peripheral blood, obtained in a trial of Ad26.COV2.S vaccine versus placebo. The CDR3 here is CASSLRGGYEQYF. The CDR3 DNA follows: TGTGCCAGCAGTTTACGGGGGGGCTACGAGCAGTACTTC.